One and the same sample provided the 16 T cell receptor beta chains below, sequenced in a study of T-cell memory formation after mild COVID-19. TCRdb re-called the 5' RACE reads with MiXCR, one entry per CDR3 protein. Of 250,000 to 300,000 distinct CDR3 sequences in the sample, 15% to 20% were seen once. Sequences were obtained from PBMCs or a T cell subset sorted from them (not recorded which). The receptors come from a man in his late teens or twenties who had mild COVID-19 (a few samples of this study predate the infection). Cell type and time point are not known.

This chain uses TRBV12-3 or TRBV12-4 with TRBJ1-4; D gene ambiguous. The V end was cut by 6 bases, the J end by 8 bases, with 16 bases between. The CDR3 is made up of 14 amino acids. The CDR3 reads CASSLGWLKEKLFF. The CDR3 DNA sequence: TGTGCCAGCAGCCTGGGGTGGCTAAAGGAAAAACTGTTTTTT.

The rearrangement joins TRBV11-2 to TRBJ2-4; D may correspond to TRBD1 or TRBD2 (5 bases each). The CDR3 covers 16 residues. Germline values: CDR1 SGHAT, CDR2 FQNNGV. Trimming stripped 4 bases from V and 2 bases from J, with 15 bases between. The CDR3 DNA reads TGTGCCAGCAGCTGGACTCCAGGGAGTACCAAAAACATTCAGTACTTC. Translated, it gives CASSWTPGSTKNIQYF. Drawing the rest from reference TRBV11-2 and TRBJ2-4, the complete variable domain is EAGVAQSPRYKIIEKRQSVAFWCNPISGHATLYWYQQILGQGPKLLIQFQNNGVVDDSQLPKDRFSAERLKGVDSTLKIQPAKLEDSAVYLCASSWTPGSTKNIQYFGAGTRLSVL.

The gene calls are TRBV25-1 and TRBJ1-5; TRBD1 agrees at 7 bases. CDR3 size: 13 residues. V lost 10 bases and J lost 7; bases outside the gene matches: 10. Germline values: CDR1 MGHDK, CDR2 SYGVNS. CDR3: CATSDRFGQPQHF. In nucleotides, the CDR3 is TGTGCCACCTCGGACAGGTTTGGACAGCCCCAGCATTTT.

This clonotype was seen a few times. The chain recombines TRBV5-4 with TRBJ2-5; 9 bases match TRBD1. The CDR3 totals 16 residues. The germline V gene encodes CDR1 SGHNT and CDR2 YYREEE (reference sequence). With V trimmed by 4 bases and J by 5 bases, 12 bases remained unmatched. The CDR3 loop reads CASSPTGTGSEETQYF. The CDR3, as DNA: TGTGCCAGCAGCCCGACCGGGACAGGGTCCGAGGAGACCCAGTACTTC. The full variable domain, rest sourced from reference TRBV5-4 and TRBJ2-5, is ETGVTQSPTHLIKTRGQQVTLRCSSQSGHNTVSWYQQALGQGPQFIFQYYREEENGRGNFPPRFSGLQFPNYSSELNVNALELDDSALYLCASSPTGTGSEETQYFGPGTRLLVL.

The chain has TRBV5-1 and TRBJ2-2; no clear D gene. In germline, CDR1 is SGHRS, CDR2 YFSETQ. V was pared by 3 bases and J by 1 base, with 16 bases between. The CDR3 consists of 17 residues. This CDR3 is CASSSTLPAKNTGELFF. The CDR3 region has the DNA TGCGCCAGCAGCTCCACCCTCCCAGCAAAGAACACCGGGGAGCTGTTTTTT.

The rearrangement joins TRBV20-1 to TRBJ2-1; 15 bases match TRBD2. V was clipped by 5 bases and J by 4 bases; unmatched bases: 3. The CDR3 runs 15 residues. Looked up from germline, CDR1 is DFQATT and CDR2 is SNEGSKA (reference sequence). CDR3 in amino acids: CSAPGLAGGYNEQFF. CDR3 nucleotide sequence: TGCAGTGCTCCGGGACTAGCGGGGGGATACAATGAGCAGTTCTTC.

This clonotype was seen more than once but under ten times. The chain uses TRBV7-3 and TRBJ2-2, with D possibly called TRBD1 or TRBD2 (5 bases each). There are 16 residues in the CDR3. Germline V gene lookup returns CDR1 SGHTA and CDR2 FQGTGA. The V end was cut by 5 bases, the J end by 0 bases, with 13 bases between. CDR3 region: CASSGPGTANTGELFF. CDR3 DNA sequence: TGTGCCAGCAGCGGACCAGGGACCGCGAACACCGGGGAGCTGTTTTTT.

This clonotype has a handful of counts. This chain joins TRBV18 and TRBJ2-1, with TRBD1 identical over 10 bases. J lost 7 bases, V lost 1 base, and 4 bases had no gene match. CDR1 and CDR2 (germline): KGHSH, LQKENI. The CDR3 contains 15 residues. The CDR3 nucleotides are TGTGCCAGCTCACCACGACAGGGGGCGCGAAATGAGCAGTTCTTC. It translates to CASSPRQGARNEQFF.

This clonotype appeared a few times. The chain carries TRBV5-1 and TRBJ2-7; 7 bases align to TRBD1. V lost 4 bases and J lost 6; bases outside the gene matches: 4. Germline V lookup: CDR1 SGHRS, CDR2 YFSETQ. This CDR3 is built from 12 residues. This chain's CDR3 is CASSVTGVEQYF. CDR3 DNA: TGCGCCAGCAGCGTAACAGGGGTCGAGCAGTACTTC.

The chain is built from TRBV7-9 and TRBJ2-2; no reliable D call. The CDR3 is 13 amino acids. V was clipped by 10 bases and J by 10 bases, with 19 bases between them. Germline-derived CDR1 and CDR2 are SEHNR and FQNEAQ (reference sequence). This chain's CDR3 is CATSPSNSEELFF. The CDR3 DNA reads TGTGCCACATCCCCAAGTAACTCCGAGGAGCTGTTTTTT. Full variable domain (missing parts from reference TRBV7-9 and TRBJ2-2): DTGVSQNPRHKITKRGQNVTFRCDPISEHNRLYWYRQTLGQGPEFLTYFQNEAQLEKSRLLSDRFSAERPKGSFSTLEIQRTEQGDSAMYLCATSPSNSEELFFGEGSRLTVL.

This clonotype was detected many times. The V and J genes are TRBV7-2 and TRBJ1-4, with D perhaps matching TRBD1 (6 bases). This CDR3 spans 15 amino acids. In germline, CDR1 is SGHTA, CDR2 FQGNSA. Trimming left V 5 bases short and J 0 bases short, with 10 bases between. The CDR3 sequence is CASSPRTATNEKLFF. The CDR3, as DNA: TGTGCCAGCAGCCCTCGGACAGCAACTAATGAAAAACTGTTTTTT. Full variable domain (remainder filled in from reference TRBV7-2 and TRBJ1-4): GAGVSQSPSNKVTEKGKDVELRCDPISGHTALYWYRQSLGQGLEFLIYFQGNSAPDKSGLPSDRFSAERTGGSVSTLTIQRTQQEDSAVYLCASSPRTATNEKLFFGSGTQLSVL.

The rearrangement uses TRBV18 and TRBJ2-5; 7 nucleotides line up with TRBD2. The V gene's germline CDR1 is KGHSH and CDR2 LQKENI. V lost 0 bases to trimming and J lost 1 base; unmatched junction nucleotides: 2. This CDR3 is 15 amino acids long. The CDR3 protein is CASSPPGGTQETQYF. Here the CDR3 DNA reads TGTGCCAGCTCACCACCCGGGGGGACCCAAGAGACCCAGTACTTC.

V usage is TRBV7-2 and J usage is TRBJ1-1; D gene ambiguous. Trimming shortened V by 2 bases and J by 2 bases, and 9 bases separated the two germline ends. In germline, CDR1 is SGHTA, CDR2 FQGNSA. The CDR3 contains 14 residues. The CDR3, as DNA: TGTGCCAGCAGCTTATGGTCCTCCAACACTGAAGCTTTCTTT. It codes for CASSLWSSNTEAFF.

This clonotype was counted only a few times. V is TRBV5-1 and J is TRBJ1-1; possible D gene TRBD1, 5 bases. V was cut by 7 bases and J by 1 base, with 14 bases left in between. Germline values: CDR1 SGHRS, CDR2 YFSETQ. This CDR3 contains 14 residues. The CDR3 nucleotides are TGCGCCAGCGGGCTGGGACGGGGGAACACTGAAGCTTTCTTT. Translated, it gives CASGLGRGNTEAFF.

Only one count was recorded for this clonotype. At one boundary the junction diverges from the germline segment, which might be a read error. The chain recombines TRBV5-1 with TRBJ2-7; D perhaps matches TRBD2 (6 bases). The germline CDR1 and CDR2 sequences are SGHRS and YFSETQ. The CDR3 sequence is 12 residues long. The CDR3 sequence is CASSPGGGTDSF. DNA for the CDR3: TGCGCCAGCAGCCCTGGTGGCGGGACGGATAGCTTC.

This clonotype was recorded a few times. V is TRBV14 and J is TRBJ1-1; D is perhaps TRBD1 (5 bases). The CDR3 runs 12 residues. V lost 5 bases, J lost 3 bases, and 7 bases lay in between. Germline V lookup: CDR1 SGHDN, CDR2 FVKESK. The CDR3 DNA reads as TGTGCCAGCAGCTCAGGGCACACTGAAGCTTTCTTT. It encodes CASSSGHTEAFF.